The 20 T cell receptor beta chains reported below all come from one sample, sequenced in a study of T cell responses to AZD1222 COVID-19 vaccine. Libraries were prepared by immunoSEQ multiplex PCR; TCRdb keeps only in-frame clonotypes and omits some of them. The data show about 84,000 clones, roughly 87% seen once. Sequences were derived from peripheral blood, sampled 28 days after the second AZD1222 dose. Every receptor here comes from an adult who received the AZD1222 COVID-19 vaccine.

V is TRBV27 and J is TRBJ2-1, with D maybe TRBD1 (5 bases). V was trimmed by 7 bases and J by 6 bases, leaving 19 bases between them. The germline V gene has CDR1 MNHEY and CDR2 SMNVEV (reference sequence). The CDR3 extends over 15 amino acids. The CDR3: CASTRAVGLPNEQFF. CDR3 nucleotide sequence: TGTGCCAGCACGCGAGCCGTGGGGCTTCCCAATGAGCAGTTCTTC.

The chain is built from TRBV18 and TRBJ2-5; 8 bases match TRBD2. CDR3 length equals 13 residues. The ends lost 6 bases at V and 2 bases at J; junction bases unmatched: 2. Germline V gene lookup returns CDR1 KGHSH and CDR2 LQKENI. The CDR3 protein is CASSVAGQETQYF. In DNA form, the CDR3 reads TGTGCCAGCTCCGTAGCGGGGCAAGAGACCCAGTACTTC.

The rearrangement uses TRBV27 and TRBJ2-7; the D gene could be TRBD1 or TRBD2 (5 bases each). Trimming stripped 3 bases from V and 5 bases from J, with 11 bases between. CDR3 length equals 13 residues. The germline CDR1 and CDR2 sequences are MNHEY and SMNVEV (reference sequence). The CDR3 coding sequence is TGTGCCAGCAGTTTCAGGGCGGGTAACGAGCAGTACTTC. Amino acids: CASSFRAGNEQYF.

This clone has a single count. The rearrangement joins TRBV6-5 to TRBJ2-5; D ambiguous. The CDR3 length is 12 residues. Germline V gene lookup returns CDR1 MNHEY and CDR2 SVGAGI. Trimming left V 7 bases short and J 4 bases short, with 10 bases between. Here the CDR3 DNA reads TGTGCCAGCACCCATACCCCAGAGACCCAGTACTTC. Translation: CASTHTPETQYF.

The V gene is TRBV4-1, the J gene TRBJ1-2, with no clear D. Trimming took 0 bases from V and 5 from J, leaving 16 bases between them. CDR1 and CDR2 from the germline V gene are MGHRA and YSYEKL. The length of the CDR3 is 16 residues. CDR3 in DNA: TGCGCCAGCAGCCAAGAGAGGCAGCTGGGATGGTATGGCTACACCTTC. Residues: CASSQERQLGWYGYTF.

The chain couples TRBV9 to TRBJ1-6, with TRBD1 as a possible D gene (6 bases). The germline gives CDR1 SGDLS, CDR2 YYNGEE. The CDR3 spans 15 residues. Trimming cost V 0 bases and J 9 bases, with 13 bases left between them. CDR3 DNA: TGTGCCAGCAGCGTAGACAGGGCCGAGGGTTCACCCCTCCACTTT. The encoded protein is CASSVDRAEGSPLHF.

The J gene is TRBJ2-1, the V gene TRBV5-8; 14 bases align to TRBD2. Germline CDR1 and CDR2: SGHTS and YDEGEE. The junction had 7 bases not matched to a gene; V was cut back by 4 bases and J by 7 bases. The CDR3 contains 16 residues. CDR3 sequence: CASSEGTSGGVNEQFF. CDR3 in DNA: TGTGCCAGCAGCGAAGGGACTAGCGGGGGAGTAAATGAGCAGTTCTTC.

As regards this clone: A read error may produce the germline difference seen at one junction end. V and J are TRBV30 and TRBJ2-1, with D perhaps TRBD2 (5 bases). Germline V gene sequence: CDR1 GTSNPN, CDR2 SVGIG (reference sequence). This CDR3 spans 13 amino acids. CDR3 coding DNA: TGTGCCGGCCCCCAGGACTCCGACAATGAGCAGTTCTTC. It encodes CAGPQDSDNEQFF.

CDR3 residues: CASSLGTGPRQPQHF. Here the CDR3 DNA reads TGTGCCAGCAGCTTAGGGACAGGGCCGCGTCAGCCCCAGCATTTT. The gene calls are TRBV7-9 and TRBJ1-5, with 8 positions matching TRBD1. The CDR3 extends over 15 amino acids. Germline V gene sequence: CDR1 SEHNR, CDR2 FQNEAQ (reference sequence). V was clipped by 1 base and J by 6 bases; unmatched bases: 5.

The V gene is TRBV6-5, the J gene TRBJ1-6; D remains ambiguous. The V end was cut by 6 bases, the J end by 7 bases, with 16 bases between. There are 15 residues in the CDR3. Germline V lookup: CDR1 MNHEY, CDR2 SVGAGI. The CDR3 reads CASRVSQVENSPLHF. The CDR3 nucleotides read TGTGCCAGCAGGGTTTCCCAGGTGGAAAATTCACCCCTCCACTTT.

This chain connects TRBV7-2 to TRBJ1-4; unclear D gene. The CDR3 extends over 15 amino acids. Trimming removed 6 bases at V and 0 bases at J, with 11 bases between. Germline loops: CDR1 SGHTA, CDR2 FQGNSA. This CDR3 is CASSIEGTTNEKLFF. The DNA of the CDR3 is TGTGCCAGCAGTATAGAAGGGACAACTAATGAAAAACTGTTTTTT.

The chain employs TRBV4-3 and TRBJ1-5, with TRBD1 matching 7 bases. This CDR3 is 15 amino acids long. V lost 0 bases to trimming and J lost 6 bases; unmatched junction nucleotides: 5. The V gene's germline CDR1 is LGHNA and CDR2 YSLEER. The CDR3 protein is CASSQETGHRQPQHF. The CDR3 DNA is TGCGCCAGCAGCCAAGAGACAGGGCATCGTCAGCCCCAGCATTTT.

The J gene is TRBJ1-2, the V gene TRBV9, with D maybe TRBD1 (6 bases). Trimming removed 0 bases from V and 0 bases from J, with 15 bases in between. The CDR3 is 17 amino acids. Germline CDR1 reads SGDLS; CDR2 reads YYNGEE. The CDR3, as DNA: TGTGCCAGCAGCGTAGAACCAGGGGTAGAGACTAACTATGGCTACACCTTC. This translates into CASSVEPGVETNYGYTF.

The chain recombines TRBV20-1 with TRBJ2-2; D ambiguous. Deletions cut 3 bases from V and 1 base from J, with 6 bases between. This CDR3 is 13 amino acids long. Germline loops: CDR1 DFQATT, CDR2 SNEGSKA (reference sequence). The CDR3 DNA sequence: TGCAGTGCTAGTGGGGAGAACACCGGGGAGCTGTTTTTT. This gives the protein CSASGENTGELFF.

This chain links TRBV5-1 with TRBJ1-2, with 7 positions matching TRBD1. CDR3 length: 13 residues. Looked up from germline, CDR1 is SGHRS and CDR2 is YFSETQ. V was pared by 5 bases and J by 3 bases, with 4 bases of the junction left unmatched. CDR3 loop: CASSSQGDYGYTF. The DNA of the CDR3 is TGCGCCAGCAGTTCCCAGGGGGACTATGGCTACACCTTC.

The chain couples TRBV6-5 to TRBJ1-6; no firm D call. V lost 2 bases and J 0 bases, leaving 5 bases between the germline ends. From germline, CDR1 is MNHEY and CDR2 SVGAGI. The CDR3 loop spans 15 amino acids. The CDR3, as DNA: TGTGCCAGCAGTTACCAGGCCTCCTATAATTCACCCCTCCACTTT. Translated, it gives CASSYQASYNSPLHF.

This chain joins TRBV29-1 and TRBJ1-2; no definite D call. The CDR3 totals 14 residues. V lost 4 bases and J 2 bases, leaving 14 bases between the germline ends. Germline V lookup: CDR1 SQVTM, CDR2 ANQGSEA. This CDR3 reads CSVVGQLQNYGYTF. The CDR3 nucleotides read TGCAGCGTTGTCGGCCAACTGCAAAACTATGGCTACACCTTC.

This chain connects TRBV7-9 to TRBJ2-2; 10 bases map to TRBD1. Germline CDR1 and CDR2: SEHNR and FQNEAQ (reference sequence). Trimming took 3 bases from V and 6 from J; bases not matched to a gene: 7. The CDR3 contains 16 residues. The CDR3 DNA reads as TGTGCCAGCAGCTTGCTGGGACAGGGGTCCGCCGGGGAGCTGTTTTTT. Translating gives CASSLLGQGSAGELFF.

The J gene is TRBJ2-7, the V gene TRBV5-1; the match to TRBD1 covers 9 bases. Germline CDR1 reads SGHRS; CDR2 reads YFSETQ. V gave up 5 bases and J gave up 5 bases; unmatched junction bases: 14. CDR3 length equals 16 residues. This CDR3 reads CASRERSGTGFDEQYF. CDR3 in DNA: TGCGCCAGCAGGGAAAGGTCCGGGACAGGGTTCGACGAGCAGTACTTC.

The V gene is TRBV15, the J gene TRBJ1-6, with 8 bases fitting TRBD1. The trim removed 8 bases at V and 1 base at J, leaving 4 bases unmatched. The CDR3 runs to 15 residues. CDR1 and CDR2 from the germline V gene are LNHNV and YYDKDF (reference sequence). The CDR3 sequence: CATRDRSSYNSPLHF. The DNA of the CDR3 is TGTGCCACCCGGGACAGGAGTTCCTATAATTCACCCCTCCACTTT.